A selection of T cell receptor beta chains follows, all from one sample in a study of radiation and T cells in renal cell carcinoma. Assay used: immunoSEQ multiplex PCR; TCRdb lists only in-frame clones, some missing. The sample includes about 130,000 clones, around 83% of them seen just once. Source: blood, taken from a patient whose treatment included radiotherapy and nephrectomy. All receptors come from a woman in her fifties or sixties with renal cell carcinoma. CDR3s include the opening cysteine and the closing phenylalanine or tryptophan. A D gene is named only where the DNA matches it firmly. For some rows the clone size is stated as once, few or many, or as a class when expanded; others skip it.

. TRBJ1-5 TRBV5-8 TRBD1 TGTGCCAGCAGCCGTCAGGGGGGTAGCAATCAGCCCCAGCATTTT CASSRQGGSNQPQHF
. TRBJ1-5 TRBV7-2 . TGTGCCAGCAACTCCAACTTCAGGGAACCCCAGCATTTT CASNSNFREPQHF
. TRBJ2-5 TRBV27 TRBD2 TGTGCCAGCAGTCCAGGACTAGCGGGGGAGACCCAGCACTTC CASSPGLAGETQHF
. TRBJ1-5 TRBV6-5 . TGTGCCAGCAGTACCCCGGAGGTTGGCAATCAGCCCCAGCATTTT CASSTPEVGNQPQHF
. TRBJ2-3 TRBV4-2 . TGTGCCAGCAGCCACGGGACGGACACAGATACGCAGTATTTT CASSHGTDTDTQYF
. TRBJ2-5 TRBV15 . TGTGCCACCAGCAGAGGGGTTACAGAACAAGAGACCCAGTACTTC CATSRGVTEQETQYF
. TRBJ2-5 TRBV4-3 . TGCGCCAGCTCCGGGGGTTTAGGAGAGACCCAGTACTTC CASSGGLGETQYF
once TRBJ1-1 TRBV28 TRBD1 TGTGCCAGCAGTAGCAACAGGGGGAGGTTGGACACTGAAGCTTTCTTT CASSSNRGRLDTEAFF
. TRBJ2-6 TRBV19 TRBD2 TGTGCCAGTAGATTAAGCGGGAGGGCCCCCGGGGCCAACGTCCTGACTTTC CASRLSGRAPGANVLTF
. TRBJ2-5 TRBV25-1 . TGTGCCAGCAGTGAACACCCCCCCGGTGGTCGGCAAGAGACCCAGTACTTC CASSEHPPGGRQETQYF
. TRBJ2-7 TRBV7-9 . TGTGCCAGCAGCCCCGGACGGAGCTCCTACGAGCAGTACTTC CASSPGRSSYEQYF
. TRBJ1-4 TRBV11-2 TRBD1 TGTGCCAGCAGCCGAGGACAGGATAATGAAAAACTGTTTTTT CASSRGQDNEKLFF
. TRBJ1-5 TRBV28 . TGTGCCAGCAGGAATAGCAATCAGCCCCAGCATTTT CASRNSNQPQHF
. TRBJ1-3 TRBV6-1 TRBD1 TGTGCCATCAGTGAGCAGGGGGAGTGGGACACCATATATTTT CAISEQGEWDTIYF
. TRBJ2-7 TRBV9 TRBD1 TGTGCCAGCAGCCCCCGGACGGACAGGGGAGCCGAGCAGTACTTC CASSPRTDRGAEQYF
. TRBJ2-3 TRBV18 TRBD2 TGTGCCAGCTCACCACCGACTAGCGGGATAGATACGCAGTATTTT CASSPPTSGIDTQYF
. TRBJ2-5 TRBV28 TRBD2 TGTGCCGGCCATAGCGGGGGGGAGGAGACCCAGTACTTC CAGHSGGEETQYF